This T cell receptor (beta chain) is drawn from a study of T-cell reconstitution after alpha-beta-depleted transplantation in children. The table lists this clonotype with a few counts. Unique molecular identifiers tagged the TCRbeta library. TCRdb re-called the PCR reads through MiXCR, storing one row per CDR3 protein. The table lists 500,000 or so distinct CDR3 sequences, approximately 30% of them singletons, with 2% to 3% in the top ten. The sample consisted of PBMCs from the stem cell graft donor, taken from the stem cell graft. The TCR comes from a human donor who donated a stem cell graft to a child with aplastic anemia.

This chain's CDR3 is CAWSPGTGDTEAFF. CDR3 DNA: TGTGCCTGGAGTCCCGGCACAGGGGACACTGAAGCTTTCTTT. The V gene is TRBV30, the J gene TRBJ1-1; 7 bases align to TRBD1. With V trimmed by 2 bases and J by 3 bases, 6 bases remained unmatched. Germline V gene lookup returns CDR1 GTSNPN and CDR2 SVGIG (reference sequence). CDR3 length equals 14 residues.